This TCR beta chain was documented in a study of patients and donors after allogeneic stem cell transplantation. TCRdb re-called the RT-PCR reads with MiXCR, one entry per CDR3 protein. The data show about a million distinct CDR3 sequences, with roughly 18% seen just once and 5% to 7.5% held by the top ten. Sequenced input: blood, either unsorted or a sorted T cell fraction (not recorded which). The clonotype originates from a human donor who was either an allogeneic HSCT recipient or a stem cell or donor lymphocyte infusion donor (not recorded which). It is not recorded whose cells these are; they may come from a transplant donor.

In DNA, the CDR3 is TGTGCCACCAGTGATTCAGGGATCAATGAGCAGTTCTTC. This encodes CATSDSGINEQFF. The chain couples TRBV24-1 to TRBJ2-1; D perhaps matches TRBD1 (5 bases). Germline V gene lookup returns CDR1 KGHDR and CDR2 SFDVKD. The CDR3 covers 13 residues. Deletions cut 2 bases from V and 6 bases from J, with 7 bases between.